This T cell receptor (beta chain) derives from a study of CD8+ T cells in alopecia areata. Study background: The drug, oral tofacitinib, was given to treated patients at 5 to 10 mg twice daily. Broader study findings: Compared with normal scalp, lesional scalp had higher clonality and more expanded CD8+ clones. One nonresponder makes the tie between baseline CD8+ expansion and response uncertain. TCR sharing was clearer in mice than between patients, perhaps partly owing to patient HLA diversity.

Treatment here: oral pan-JAK inhibitor, 5-10 mg twice daily. Extracted RNA was reverse transcribed, and the resulting cDNA served as sequencing template. This table comes from immunoSEQ multiplex PCR, and its TCRdb copy is limited to in-frame clones, with some not included. The data hold about 210,000 clones, with 50% to 60% observed a single time. V lost 7 bases and J lost 4, with 16 bases in between. This CDR3 is built from 13 residues. CDR1 is SQVTM and CDR2 is ANQGSEA in the germline V gene. Points on this clone: Its antigen is unidentified.

This sample comprised CD4+ T cells sorted from blood, obtained at week 4, from a patient treated with tofacitinib. The rearrangement uses TRBV29-1 and TRBJ1-2; D is uncertain. The TCR was taken from a human donor with alopecia areata. The CDR3 nucleotides are TGCAGCGCCATGACATTCTCGGGCTATGGCTACACCTTC. Translating it yields CSAMTFSGYGYTF.